These 3 T cell receptor beta chains originate from one sample sequenced in a study of response to subunit inactivated influenza vaccine. TCRdb redid the calling of the RT-PCR reads with MiXCR, one entry per CDR3 protein. The table shows approximately 520,000 distinct CDR3 sequences, with over 25% occurring only once. Specimen: CD4+ T cells sorted from PBMCs, collected about 5 days after vaccination. The receptor source for this set is a man aged 45-65 years who received an inactivated influenza vaccine.

This clonotype was found a few times. The V call is TRBV11-2, the J call TRBJ2-7; D may be TRBD1 or TRBD2 (5 bases each). The length of the CDR3 is 14 residues. In germline, CDR1 is SGHAT, CDR2 FQNNGV. V was trimmed by 1 base and J by 2 bases, leaving 9 bases between them. The CDR3 DNA follows: TGTGCCAGCAGCTTAGTCAGGGACCCCTACGAGCAGTACTTC. This encodes CASSLVRDPYEQYF.

The rearrangement links TRBV9 to TRBJ2-3, with D unclear. The germline V gene has CDR1 SGDLS and CDR2 YYNGEE. There are 14 residues in the CDR3. V was clipped by 3 bases and J by 6 bases, with 14 bases between them. The CDR3 DNA reads TGTGCCAGCAGCGCAGATGCACAGCTCGATACGCAGTATTTT. This codes for CASSADAQLDTQYF.

This clonotype came up a few times. J is TRBJ2-1 and V is TRBV4-3, with D possibly being TRBD1 or TRBD2 (5 bases each). V dropped 0 bases and J dropped 7 bases, with 16 bases sitting between them. Germline V gene data show CDR1 as LGHNA and CDR2 as YSLEER. CDR3 length: 16 amino acids. The CDR3 DNA reads as TGCGCCAGCAGCCAAGATGAGTGGGGGTTTGAAAATGAGCAGTTCTTC. Translated: CASSQDEWGFENEQFF.